The clone carrying this TCR beta chain was picked up a small number of times. Its antigen is not identified. This sample is drawn from a study of identical twins. General study findings and limits: There were fewer insertions in abundant cord blood beta clonotypes, but memory repertoires showed no such pattern.

The CDR3 is 12 amino acids. Trimming cost V 7 bases and J 4 bases, with 13 bases left between them. Looked up from germline, CDR1 is SQVTM and CDR2 is ANQGSEA. TCRdb recomputed calls from the 5' RACE reads with MiXCR, one row per CDR3 protein. The sample records some 96,000 distinct CDR3 sequences, 5.9% being singletons. This clonotype was sampled from a woman in her forties or fifties in good health. Sequenced material: memory T cells sorted from blood. J is TRBJ2-5 and V is TRBV29-1, with D tentatively TRBD2 (6 bases). The CDR3 spells CSGNAGRETQYF. The DNA of the CDR3 is TGCAGCGGCAACGCGGGGAGAGAGACCCAGTACTTC.